Listed here is a single T cell receptor beta chain. This CDR3 spans 15 amino acids. V gave up 1 base and J gave up 4 bases; unmatched junction bases: 4. CDR1 is MGHRA and CDR2 is YSYEKL in the germline V gene. The data originate from a study of blood T cell repertoires in COVID-19. Original analysis: Estimation of nucleated cell counts relied on the amplification of reference gene primers. Profiled with immunoSEQ multiplex PCR; TCRdb holds only in-frame clones, not every one. That table gives V, J and clone size, and the DNA gave D and trimming. The table includes tens of thousands of clones, around 82% detected once.

What was sequenced was peripheral blood. The gene calls are TRBV4-1 and TRBJ2-5; 9 positions agree with TRBD2. The TCR was taken from an elderly woman with active or convalescent COVID-19. The CDR3 here is CASSQGLAEGETQYF. The CDR3 bases are TGCGCCAGCAGCCAAGGACTAGCGGAGGGAGAGACCCAGTACTTC.